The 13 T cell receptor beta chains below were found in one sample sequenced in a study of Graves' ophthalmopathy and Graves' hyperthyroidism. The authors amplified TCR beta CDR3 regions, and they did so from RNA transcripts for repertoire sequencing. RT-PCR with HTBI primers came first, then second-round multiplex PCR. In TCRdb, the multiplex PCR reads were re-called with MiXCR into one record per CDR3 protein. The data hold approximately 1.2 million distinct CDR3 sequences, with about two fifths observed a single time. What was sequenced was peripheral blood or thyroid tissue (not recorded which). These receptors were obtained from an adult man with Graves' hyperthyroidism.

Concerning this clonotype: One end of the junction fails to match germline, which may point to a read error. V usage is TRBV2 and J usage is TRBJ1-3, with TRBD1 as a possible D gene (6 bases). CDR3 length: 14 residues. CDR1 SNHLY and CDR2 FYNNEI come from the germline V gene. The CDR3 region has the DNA TGTGCCAACAGTGAACAGGGTGGTGGAAACACCATATATTTT. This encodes CANSEQGGGNTIYF. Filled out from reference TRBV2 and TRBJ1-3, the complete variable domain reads EPEVTQTPSHQVTQMGQEVILRCVPISNHLYFYWYRQILGQKVEFLVSFYNNEISEKSEIFDDQFSVERPDGSNFTLKIRSTKLEDSAMYFCANSEQGGGNTIYFGEGSWLTVV.

CDR3 residues: CASTKGARTEAFF. CDR3 DNA: TGTGCCAGCACCAAGGGGGCGAGGACTGAAGCTTTCTTT. This chain joins TRBV12-3 or TRBV12-4 and TRBJ1-1; TRBD1 aligns across 7 bases. CDR3 length: 13 amino acids. V dropped 7 bases and J dropped 5; count of bases not matched to a gene: 7.

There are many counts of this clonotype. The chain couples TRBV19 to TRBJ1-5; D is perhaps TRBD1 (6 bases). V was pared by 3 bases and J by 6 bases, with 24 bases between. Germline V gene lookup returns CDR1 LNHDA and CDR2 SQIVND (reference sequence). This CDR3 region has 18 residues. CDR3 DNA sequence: TGTGCCAGTAGTATTGTCCCGCTACTACAGGGTAAGGTTCAGCCCCAGCATTTT. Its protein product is CASSIVPLLQGKVQPQHF.

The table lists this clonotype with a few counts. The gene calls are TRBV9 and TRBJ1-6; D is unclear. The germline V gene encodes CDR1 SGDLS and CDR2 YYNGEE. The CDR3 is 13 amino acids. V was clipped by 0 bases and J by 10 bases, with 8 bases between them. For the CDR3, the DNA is TGTGCCAGCAGCGTAGGGCCTGGGTCACCCCTCCACTTT. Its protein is CASSVGPGSPLHF.

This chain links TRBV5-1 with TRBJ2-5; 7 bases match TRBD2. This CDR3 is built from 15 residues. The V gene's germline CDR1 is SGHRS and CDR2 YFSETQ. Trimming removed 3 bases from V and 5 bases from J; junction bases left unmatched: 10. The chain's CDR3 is CASSSMGGKLETQYF. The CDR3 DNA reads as TGCGCCAGCAGCTCCATGGGAGGGAAATTGGAGACCCAGTACTTC.

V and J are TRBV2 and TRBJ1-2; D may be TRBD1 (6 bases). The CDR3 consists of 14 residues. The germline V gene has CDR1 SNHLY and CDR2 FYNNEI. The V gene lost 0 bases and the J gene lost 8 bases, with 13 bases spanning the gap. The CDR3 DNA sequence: TGTGCCAGCAGTGAAGCGCTTATCCAGGGGGGCTACACCTTC. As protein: CASSEALIQGGYTF.

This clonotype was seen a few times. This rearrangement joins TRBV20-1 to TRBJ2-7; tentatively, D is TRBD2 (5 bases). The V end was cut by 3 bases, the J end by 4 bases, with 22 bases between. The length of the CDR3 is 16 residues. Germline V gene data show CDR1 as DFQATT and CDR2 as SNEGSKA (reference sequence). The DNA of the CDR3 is TGCAGTGCTAGGGGCCCCCCGGGATCCCTGGGATACGAGCAGTACTTC. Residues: CSARGPPGSLGYEQYF.

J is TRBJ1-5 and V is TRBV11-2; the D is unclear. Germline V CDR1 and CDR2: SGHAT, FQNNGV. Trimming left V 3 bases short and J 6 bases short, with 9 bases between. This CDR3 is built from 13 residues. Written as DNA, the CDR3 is TGTGCCAGCAGCTTCCTACACAGTCAGCCCCAGCATTTT. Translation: CASSFLHSQPQHF.

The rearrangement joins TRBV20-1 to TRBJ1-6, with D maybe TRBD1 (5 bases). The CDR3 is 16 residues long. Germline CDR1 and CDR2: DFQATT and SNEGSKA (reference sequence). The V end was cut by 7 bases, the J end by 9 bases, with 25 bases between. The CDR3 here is CSVRDWRGIPSSPLHF. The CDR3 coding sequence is TGCAGTGTGAGGGACTGGCGGGGTATACCATCTTCACCCCTCCACTTT.

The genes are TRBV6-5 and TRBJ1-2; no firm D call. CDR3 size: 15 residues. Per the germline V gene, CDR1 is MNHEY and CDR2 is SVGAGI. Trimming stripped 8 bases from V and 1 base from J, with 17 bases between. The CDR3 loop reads CASSPPGVLNYGYTF. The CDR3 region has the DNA TGTGCCAGCTCACCACCGGGAGTCCTTAACTATGGCTACACCTTC.

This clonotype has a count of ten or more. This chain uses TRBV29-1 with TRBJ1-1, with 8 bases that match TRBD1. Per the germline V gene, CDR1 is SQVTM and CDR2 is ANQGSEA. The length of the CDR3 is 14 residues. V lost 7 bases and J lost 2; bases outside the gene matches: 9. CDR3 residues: CSAATGVGNTEAFF. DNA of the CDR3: TGCAGCGCCGCGACAGGGGTAGGTAACACTGAAGCTTTCTTT.

The CDR3 protein is CATSRDLHGTGVGDTQYF. CDR3 nucleotide sequence: TGTGCCACCAGCAGAGATCTCCATGGGACAGGGGTGGGAGATACGCAGTATTTT. The chain has TRBV15 and TRBJ2-3, with TRBD1 identical over 10 bases. The CDR3 runs 18 residues. Germline V lookup: CDR1 LNHNV, CDR2 YYDKDF (reference sequence). V was pared by 0 bases and J by 5 bases, with 11 bases of the junction left unmatched.

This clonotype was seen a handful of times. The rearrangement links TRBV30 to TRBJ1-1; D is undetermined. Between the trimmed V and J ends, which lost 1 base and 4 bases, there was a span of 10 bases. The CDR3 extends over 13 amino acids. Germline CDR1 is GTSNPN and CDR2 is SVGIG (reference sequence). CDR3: CAWSAAAFTEAFF. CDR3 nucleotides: TGTGCCTGGAGTGCGGCGGCGTTCACTGAAGCTTTCTTT.